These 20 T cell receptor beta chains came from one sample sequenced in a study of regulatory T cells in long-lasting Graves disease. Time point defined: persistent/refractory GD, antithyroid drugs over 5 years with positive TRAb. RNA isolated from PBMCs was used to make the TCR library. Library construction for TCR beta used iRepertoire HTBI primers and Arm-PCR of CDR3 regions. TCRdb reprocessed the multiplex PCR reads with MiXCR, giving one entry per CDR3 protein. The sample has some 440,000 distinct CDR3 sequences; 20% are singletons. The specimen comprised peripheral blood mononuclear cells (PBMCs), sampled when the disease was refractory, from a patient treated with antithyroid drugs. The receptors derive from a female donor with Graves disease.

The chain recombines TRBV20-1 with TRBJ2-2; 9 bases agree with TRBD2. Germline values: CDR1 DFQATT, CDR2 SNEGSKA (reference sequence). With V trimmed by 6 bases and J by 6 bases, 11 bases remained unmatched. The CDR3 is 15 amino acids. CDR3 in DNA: TGCAGTGCAAAGCGGGGGGCCGCAAGATCCGGGGAGCTGTTTTTT. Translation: CSAKRGAARSGELFF.

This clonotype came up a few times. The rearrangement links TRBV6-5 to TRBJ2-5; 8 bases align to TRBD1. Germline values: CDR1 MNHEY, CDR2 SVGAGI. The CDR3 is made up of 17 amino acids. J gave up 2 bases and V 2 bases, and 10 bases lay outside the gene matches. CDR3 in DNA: TGTGCCAGCAGTTACCCGGGGACAGGCCCGATTCAAGAGACCCAGTACTTC. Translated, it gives CASSYPGTGPIQETQYF.

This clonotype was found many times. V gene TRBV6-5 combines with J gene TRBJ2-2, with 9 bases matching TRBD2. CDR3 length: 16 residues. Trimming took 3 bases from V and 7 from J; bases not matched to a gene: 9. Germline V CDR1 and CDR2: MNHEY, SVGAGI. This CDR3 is CASSYLAGTSSGELFF. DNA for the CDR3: TGTGCCAGCAGTTATCTAGCGGGGACTTCGAGCGGGGAGCTGTTTTTT.

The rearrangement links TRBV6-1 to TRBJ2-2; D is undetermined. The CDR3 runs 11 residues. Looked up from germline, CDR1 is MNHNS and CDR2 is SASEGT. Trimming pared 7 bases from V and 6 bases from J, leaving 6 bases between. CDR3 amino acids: CASNWAGELFF. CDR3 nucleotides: TGTGCCAGCAACTGGGCCGGGGAGCTGTTTTTT.

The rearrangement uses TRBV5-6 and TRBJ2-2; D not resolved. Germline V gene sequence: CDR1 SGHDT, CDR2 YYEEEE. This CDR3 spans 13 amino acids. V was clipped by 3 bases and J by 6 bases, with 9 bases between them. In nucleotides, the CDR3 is TGTGCCAGCAGCTCGGAAACGTCCGGGGAGCTGTTTTTT. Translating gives CASSSETSGELFF.

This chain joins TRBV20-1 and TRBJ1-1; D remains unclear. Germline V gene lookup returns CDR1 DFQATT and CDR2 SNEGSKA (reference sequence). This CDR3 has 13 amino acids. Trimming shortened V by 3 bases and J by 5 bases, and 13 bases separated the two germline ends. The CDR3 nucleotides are TGCAGTGCTAGCGAGCCGGGTTGGACTGAAGCTTTCTTT. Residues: CSASEPGWTEAFF.

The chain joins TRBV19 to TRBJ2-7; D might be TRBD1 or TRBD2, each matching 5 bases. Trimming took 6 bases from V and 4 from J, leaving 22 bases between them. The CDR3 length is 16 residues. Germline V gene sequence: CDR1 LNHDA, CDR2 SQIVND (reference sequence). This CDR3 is CASSPIPGLEKYEQYF. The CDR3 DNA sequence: TGTGCCAGTAGCCCGATCCCGGGGCTAGAAAAATACGAGCAGTACTTC.

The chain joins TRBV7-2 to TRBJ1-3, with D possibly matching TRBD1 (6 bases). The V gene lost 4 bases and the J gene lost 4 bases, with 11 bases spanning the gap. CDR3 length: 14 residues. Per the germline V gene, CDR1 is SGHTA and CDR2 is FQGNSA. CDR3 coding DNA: TGTGCCAGCAGCTACTCGACAGGCGGAAACACCATATATTTT. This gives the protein CASSYSTGGNTIYF. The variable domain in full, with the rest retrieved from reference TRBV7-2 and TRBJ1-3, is GAGVSQSPSNKVTEKGKDVELRCDPISGHTALYWYRQSLGQGLEFLIYFQGNSAPDKSGLPSDRFSAERTGGSVSTLTIQRTQQEDSAVYLCASSYSTGGNTIYFGEGSWLTVV.

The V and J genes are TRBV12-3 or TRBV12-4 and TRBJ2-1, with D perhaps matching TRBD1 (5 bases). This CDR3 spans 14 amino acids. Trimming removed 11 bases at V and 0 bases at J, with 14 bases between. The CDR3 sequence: CADSRGNSYNEQFF. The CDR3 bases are TGTGCCGATTCTAGGGGAAACTCCTACAATGAGCAGTTCTTC.

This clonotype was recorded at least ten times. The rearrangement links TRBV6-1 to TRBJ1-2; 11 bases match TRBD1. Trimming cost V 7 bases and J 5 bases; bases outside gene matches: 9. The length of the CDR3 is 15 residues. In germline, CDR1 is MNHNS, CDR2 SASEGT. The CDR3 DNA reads TGTGCCAGCACTCCGGGACAGGGGGGACTTTATGGCTACACCTTC. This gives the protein CASTPGQGGLYGYTF.

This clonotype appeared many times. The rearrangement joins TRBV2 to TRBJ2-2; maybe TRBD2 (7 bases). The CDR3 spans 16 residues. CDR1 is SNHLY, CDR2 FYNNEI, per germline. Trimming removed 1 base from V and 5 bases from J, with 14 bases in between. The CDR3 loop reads CASSEEGGGVTGELFF. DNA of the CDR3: TGTGCCAGCAGTGAAGAAGGGGGAGGGGTTACCGGGGAGCTGTTTTTT.

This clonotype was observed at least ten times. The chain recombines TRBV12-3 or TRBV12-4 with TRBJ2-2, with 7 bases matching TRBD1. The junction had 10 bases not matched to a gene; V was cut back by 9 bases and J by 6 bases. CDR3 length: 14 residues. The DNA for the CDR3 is TGTGCCAGTTCAATAGGACAGGCGGCCGGGGAGCTGTTTTTT. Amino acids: CASSIGQAAGELFF.

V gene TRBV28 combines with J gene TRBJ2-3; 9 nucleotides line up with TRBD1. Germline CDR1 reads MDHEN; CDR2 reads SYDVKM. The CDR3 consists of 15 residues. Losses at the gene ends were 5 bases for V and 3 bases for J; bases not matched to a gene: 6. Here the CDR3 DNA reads TGTGCCAGCAGTCCACAGGGGGCCGGGACAGATACGCAGTATTTT. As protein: CASSPQGAGTDTQYF.

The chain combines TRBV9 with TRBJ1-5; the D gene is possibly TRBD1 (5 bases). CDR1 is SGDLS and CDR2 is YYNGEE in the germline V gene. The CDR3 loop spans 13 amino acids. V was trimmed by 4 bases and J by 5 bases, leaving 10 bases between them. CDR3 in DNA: TGTGCCAGCAGCAAACAGGATTATCAGCCCCAGCATTTT. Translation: CASSKQDYQPQHF.

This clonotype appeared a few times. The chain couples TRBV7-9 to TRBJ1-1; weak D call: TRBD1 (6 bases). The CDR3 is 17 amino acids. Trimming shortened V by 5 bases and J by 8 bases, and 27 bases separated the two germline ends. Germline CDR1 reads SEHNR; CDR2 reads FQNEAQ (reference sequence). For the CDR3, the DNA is TGTGCCAGCAGCCCGGGAGGAGGGGGGTTACCACTGTACGAAGCTTTCTTT. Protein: CASSPGGGGLPLYEAFF.

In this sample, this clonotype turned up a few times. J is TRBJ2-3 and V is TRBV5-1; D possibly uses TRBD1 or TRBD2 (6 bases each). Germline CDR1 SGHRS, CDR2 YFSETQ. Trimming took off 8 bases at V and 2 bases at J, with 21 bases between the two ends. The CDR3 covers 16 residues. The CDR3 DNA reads TGCGCCAGTAGCCCAGGGGCGGGACACCCCACAGATACGCAGTATTTT. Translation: CASSPGAGHPTDTQYF.

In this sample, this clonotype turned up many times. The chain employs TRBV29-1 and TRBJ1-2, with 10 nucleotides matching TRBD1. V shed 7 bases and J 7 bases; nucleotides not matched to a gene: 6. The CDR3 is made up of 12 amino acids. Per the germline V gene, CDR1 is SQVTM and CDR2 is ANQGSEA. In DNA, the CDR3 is TGCAGCGCCTCGGGACAGGGGATTGGCTACACCTTC. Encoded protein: CSASGQGIGYTF. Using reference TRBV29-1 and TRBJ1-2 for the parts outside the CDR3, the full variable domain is SAVISQKPSRDICQRGTSLTIQCQVDSQVTMMFWYRQQPGQSLTLIATANQGSEATYESGFVIDKFPISRPNLTFSTLTVSNMSPEDSSIYLCSASGQGIGYTFGSGTRLTVV.

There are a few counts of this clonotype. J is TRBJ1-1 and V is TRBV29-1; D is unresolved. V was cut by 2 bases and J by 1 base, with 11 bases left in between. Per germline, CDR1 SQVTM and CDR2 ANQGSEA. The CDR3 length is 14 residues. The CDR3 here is CSVELGRRNTEAFF. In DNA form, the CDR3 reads TGCAGCGTTGAATTGGGCAGGAGGAACACTGAAGCTTTCTTT.

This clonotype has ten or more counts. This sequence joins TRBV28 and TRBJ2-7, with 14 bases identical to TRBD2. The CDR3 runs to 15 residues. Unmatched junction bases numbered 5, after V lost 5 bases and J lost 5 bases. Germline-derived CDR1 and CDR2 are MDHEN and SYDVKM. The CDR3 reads CASSPGLAGANEQYF. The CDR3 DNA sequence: TGTGCCAGCAGTCCGGGACTAGCGGGAGCAAACGAGCAGTACTTC.

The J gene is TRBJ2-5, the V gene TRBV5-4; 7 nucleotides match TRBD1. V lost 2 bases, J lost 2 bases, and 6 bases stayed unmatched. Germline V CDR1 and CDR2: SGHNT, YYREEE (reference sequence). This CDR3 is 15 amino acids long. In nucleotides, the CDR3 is TGTGCCAGCAGCTTATCCGGGACAGCACAAGAGACCCAGTACTTC. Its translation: CASSLSGTAQETQYF.